This section outlines one T cell receptor (beta chain) sequence together with its context. Its matching antigen is unknown. This entry belongs to a study of CD8 T cells in ankylosing spondylitis. The J segment lost 2 bases and the V segment lost 2 bases, leaving 7 bases of the junction unmatched. The CDR3 loop spans 16 amino acids. Study-wide points: The study looked at matched synovial fluid samples from ankylosing spondylitis patients. Disease-linked clones were reported to be significantly enriched there. CD8+ cells made up the disease-linked clones, which were relatively rare in peripheral blood.

Molecular-barcoded quantitative 5'-RACE produced these TCR beta libraries. In TCRdb, the 5' RACE reads were re-called with MiXCR into one record per CDR3 protein. Of about 220,000 distinct CDR3 sequences in the sample, roughly 25% were seen once. The chain joins TRBV12-3 or TRBV12-4 to TRBJ2-5; 8 bases are shared with TRBD1. Sequenced material: blood, either unsorted or a sorted T cell fraction (not recorded which). The sequence was collected from a male donor with ankylosing spondylitis or in good health (not recorded which). The CDR3 is CASSLPGHRGQETQYF. For the CDR3, the DNA is TGTGCCAGCAGTTTACCGGGACACAGGGGGCAAGAGACCCAGTACTTC.